Reported below is one TCR beta chain. The antigen remains unidentified. This sample was taken from a study of chemoradiotherapy in HPV16-positive cancers. Study-level points and caveats: During treatment, candidate HPV-specific clones and E7-related motifs expanded in tumor.

The method was immunoSEQ multiplex PCR; TCRdb's version includes in-frame clones alone and lacks a portion of them. The profile shows over 10,000 clones, around 85% of them singletons. This TCR was recovered from a human donor with HPV-associated anogenital cancer. Sequencing used blood, obtained from a patient who underwent chemoradiotherapy.

The CDR3 DNA reads as TGTGCCAGCAGCTTAGATGGAAGGGACGGTAACACTGAAGCTTTCTTT. Its translation is CASSLDGRDGNTEAFF. The V gene is TRBV11-3, the J gene TRBJ1-1, with D possibly matching TRBD1 (5 bases). The V end was cut by 0 bases, the J end by 2 bases, with 13 bases between. This CDR3 spans 16 amino acids. CDR1 and CDR2 (germline): SGHNT, YENEEA.